Sequencing of this T cell receptor beta chain was carried out in a study of T-cell memory formation after mild COVID-19. In the case of this clonotype: Germline is not matched at one junction end, which may reflect a read error.

The CDR3 totals 14 residues. CDR1 MDHEN and CDR2 SYDVKM come from the germline V gene. The TCR alpha and TCR beta cDNA libraries, bearing sample barcodes and UMIs, were generated by 5'RACE using constant-segment primers. TCRdb reprocessed the 5' RACE reads with MiXCR, giving one entry per CDR3 protein. This sample has approximately 390,000 distinct CDR3 sequences, with roughly 15% found just once. The source material was PBMCs or a T cell subset sorted from them (not recorded which). The receptor comes from a man between 18 and 29 years old who had mild COVID-19 (a few samples of this study predate the infection). Cell type and time point are not known. The chain uses TRBV28 and TRBJ1-1; D is unresolved. The CDR3 DNA is TGTGCCAGCATTTTATTCAGGCCGAACACTGAAGCTTTCTTT. The encoded protein is CASILFRPNTEAFF. The full variable domain, rest sourced from reference TRBV28 and TRBJ1-1, is DVKVTQSSRYLVKRTGEKVFLECVQDMDHENMFWYRQDPGLGLRLIYFSYDVKMKEKGDIPEGYSVSREKKERFSLILESASTNQTSMYLCASILFRPNTEAFFGQGTRLTVV.